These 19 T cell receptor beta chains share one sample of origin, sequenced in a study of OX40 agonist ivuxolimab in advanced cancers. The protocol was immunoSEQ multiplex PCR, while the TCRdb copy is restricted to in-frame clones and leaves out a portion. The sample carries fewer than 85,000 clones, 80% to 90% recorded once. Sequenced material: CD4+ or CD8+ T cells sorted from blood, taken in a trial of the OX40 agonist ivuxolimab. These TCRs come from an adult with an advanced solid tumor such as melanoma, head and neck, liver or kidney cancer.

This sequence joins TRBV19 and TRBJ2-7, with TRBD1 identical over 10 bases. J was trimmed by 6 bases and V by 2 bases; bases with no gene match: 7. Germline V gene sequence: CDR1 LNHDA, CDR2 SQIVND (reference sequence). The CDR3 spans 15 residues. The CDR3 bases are TGTGCCAGTAGTATATCTGACAGGGGGCAAGGCGAGCAGTACTTC. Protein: CASSISDRGQGEQYF.

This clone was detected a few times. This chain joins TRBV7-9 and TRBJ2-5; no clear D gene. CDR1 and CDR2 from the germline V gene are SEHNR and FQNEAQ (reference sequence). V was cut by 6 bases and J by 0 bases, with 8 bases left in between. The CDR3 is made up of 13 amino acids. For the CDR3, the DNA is TGTGCCAGCAGTTGGCAAAACCAAGAGACCCAGTACTTC. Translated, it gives CASSWQNQETQYF.

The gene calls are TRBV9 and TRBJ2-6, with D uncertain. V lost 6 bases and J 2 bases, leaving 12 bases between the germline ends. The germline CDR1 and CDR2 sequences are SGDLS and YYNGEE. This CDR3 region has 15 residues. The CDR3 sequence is CASTSRAAGANVLTF. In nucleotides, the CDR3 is TGTGCCAGCACCTCCCGGGCTGCTGGGGCCAACGTCCTGACTTTC.

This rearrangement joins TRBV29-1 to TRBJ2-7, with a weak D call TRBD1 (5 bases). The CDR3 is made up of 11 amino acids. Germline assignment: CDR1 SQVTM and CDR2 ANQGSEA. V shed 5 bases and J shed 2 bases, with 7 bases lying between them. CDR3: CSVRGPYEQYF. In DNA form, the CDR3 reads TGCAGCGTTAGGGGCCCCTACGAGCAGTACTTC.

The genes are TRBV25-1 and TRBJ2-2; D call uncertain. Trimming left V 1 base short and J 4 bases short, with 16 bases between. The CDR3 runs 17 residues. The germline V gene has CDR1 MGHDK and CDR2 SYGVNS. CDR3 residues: CASSELGFDSITGELFF. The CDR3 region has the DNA TGTGCCAGCAGTGAATTGGGATTTGACTCTATCACCGGGGAGCTGTTTTTT.

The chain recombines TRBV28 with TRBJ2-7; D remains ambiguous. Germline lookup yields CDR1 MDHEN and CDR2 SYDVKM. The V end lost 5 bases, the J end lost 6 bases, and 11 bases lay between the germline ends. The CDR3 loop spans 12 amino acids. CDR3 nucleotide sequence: TGTGCCAGCAGTCTCGTGGGTCCCGAGCAGTACTTC. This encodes CASSLVGPEQYF. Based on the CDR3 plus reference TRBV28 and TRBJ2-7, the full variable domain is DVKVTQSSRYLVKRTGEKVFLECVQDMDHENMFWYRQDPGLGLRLIYFSYDVKMKEKGDIPEGYSVSREKKERFSLILESASTNQTSMYLCASSLVGPEQYFGPGTRLTVT.

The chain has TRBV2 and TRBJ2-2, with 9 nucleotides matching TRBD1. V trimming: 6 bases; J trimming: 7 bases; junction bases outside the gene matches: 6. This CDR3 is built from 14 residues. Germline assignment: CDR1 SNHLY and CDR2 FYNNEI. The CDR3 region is CASRPGTGHGELFF. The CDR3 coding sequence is TGTGCCAGCAGGCCCGGGACAGGGCACGGGGAGCTGTTTTTT.

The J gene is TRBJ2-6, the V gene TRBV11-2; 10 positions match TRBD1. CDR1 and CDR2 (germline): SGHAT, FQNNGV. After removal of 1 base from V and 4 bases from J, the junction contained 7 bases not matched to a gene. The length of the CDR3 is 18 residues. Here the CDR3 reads CASSLGQGALFGANVLTF. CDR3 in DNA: TGTGCCAGCAGCTTAGGACAGGGGGCGCTTTTCGGGGCCAACGTCCTGACTTTC. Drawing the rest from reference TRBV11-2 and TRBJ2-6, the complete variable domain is EAGVAQSPRYKIIEKRQSVAFWCNPISGHATLYWYQQILGQGPKLLIQFQNNGVVDDSQLPKDRFSAERLKGVDSTLKIQPAKLEDSAVYLCASSLGQGALFGANVLTFGAGSRLTVL.

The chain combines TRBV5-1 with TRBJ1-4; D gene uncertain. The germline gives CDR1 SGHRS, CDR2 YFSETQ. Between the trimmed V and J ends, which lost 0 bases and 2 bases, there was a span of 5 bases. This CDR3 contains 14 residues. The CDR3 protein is CASSLGQTNEKLFF. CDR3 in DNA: TGCGCCAGCAGCTTGGGGCAGACTAATGAAAAACTGTTTTTT.

The CDR3 is CASTQRGGVNTEAFF. The CDR3 DNA reads as TGTGCCAGCACTCAGCGAGGGGGGGTGAACACTGAAGCTTTCTTT. This chain connects TRBV19 to TRBJ1-1, with D tentatively TRBD1 (6 bases). The CDR3 extends over 15 amino acids. The germline V gene has CDR1 LNHDA and CDR2 SQIVND (reference sequence). Trimming removed 9 bases from V and 0 bases from J, with 17 bases in between.

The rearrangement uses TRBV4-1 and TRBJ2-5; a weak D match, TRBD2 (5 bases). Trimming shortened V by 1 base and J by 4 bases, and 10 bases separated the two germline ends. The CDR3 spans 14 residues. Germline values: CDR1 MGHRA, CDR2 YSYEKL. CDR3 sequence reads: CASSQAGSRETQYF. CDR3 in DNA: TGCGCCAGCAGCCAAGCGGGGTCGCGAGAGACCCAGTACTTC.

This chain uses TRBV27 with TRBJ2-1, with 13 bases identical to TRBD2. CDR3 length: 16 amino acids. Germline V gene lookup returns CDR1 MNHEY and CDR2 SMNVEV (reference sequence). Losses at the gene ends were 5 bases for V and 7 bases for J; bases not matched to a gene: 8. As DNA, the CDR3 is TGTGCCAGCAGTCTCCTGACTAGCGGGAGGCCGAATGAGCAGTTCTTC. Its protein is CASSLLTSGRPNEQFF.

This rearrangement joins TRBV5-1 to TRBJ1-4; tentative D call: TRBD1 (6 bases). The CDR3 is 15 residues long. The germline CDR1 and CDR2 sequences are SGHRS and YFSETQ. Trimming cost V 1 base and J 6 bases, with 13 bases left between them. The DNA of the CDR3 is TGCGCCAGCAGCTTGAACACAGGGCGGGATGAAAAACTGTTTTTT. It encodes CASSLNTGRDEKLFF.

CDR3 amino acids: CASSLGGSEQFF. The CDR3 DNA reads as TGTGCCAGCAGCTTAGGCGGGAGCGAGCAGTTCTTC. V usage is TRBV11-3 and J usage is TRBJ2-1, with 7 bases identical to TRBD2. CDR1 and CDR2 from the germline V gene are SGHNT and YENEEA. The CDR3 spans 12 residues. J gave up 10 bases and V 1 base, and 1 base lay outside the gene matches.

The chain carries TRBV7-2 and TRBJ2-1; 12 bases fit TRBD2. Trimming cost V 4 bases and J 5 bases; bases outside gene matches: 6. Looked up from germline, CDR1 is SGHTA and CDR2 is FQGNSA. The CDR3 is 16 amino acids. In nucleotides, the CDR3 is TGTGCCAGCAGCTCTCCTAGCGGGAGGGTGAACAATGAGCAGTTCTTC. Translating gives CASSSPSGRVNNEQFF.

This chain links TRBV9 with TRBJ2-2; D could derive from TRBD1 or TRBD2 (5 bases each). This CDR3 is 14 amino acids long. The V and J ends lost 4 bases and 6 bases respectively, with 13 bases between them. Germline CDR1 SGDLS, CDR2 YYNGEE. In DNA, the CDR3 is TGTGCCAGCAGCTTGGACGGGGCGTCCGGGGAGCTGTTTTTT. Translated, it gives CASSLDGASGELFF.

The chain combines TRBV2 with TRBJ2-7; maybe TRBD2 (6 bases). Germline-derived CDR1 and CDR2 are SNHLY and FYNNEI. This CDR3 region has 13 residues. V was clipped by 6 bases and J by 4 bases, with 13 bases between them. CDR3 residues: CASRDLARYEQYF. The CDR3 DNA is TGTGCCAGCAGAGATCTAGCGAGGTACGAGCAGTACTTC.

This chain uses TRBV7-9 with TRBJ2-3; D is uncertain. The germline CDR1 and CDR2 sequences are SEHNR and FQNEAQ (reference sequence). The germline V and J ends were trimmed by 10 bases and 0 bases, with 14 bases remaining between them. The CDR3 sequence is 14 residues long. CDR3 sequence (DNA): TGTGCCACCACCCGCGGTACTAGCACAGATACGCAGTATTTT. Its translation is CATTRGTSTDTQYF.

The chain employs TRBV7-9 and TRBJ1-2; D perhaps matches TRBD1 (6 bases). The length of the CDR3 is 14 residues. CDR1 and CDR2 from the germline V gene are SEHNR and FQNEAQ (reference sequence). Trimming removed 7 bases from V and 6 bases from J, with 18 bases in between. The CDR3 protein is CASIGLGARHGYTF. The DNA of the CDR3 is TGTGCCAGCATCGGGTTGGGGGCGCGTCATGGCTACACCTTC. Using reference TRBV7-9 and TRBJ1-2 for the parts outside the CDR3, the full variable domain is DTGVSQNPRHKITKRGQNVTFRCDPISEHNRLYWYRQTLGQGPEFLTYFQNEAQLEKSRLLSDRFSAERPKGSFSTLEIQRTEQGDSAMYLCASIGLGARHGYTFGSGTRLTVV.